This is a list of T cell receptor beta chains from one sample in a study of blood T cell repertoires in COVID-19. Profiling relied on immunoSEQ multiplex PCR, and the TCRdb table lists in-frame clones only, not all of them. The sample records roughly 190,000 clones, roughly 91% being singletons. Sample: peripheral blood. All receptors derive from a man aged 40-49 years with active or convalescent COVID-19. The CDR3 runs from the conserved cysteine through the conserved F or W. Fields, in order: V gene, D gene, J gene, clone size, CDR3 protein. A D gene is named only where the DNA matches it firmly. Not all rows give a size; the values are once, few, many and, for expanded clones, a class.

V: TRBV27
D: -
J: TRBJ1-1
size: -
CDR3: CASSLLGRGGNTEAFF

V: TRBV27
D: -
J: TRBJ2-2
size: -
CDR3: CASNGGRNTGELFF

V: TRBV14
D: TRBD2
J: TRBJ2-7
size: -
CDR3: CASSSAGLAGYEQYF

V: TRBV28
D: -
J: TRBJ1-1
size: -
CDR3: CASSSTVNTEAFF

V: TRBV7-9
D: -
J: TRBJ2-7
size: -
CDR3: CASSRTVLYEQYF

V: TRBV7-2
D: TRBD1
J: TRBJ1-5
size: -
CDR3: CASSPRQGVGNQPQHF

V: TRBV7-9
D: -
J: TRBJ1-3
size: -
CDR3: CASSLDGDTGNTIYF

V: TRBV29-1
D: TRBD1
J: TRBJ2-2
size: -
CDR3: CSAKRSGTVTGELFF

V: TRBV5-4
D: TRBD2
J: TRBJ2-5
size: few
CDR3: CASSFAGGTGTQYF

V: TRBV2
D: TRBD2
J: TRBJ2-5
size: once
CDR3: CASSEGGRGETQYF

V: TRBV11-3
D: -
J: TRBJ2-2
size: -
CDR3: CASSLDPGGANTGELFF

V: TRBV28
D: -
J: TRBJ2-7
size: -
CDR3: CASSLGLPEQYF

V: TRBV27
D: -
J: TRBJ1-1
size: -
CDR3: CASSQKRGGTEAFF

V: TRBV7-2
D: -
J: TRBJ2-1
size: -
CDR3: CASSFSTGAYNEQFF

V: TRBV24-1
D: TRBD1
J: TRBJ1-2
size: -
CDR3: CATSDPRDRGRGYGYTF

V: TRBV6-2/TRBV6-3
D: -
J: TRBJ2-7
size: -
CDR3: CASSYSGSYGTYEQYF